Sequencing of this T cell receptor (beta chain) was carried out in a study of cytomegalovirus exposure and HLA in healthy donors. Study-level background: A previous analysis identified 100 million or so unique TCR beta sequences derived from 180 million or so T cells. Study-wide results and limits: There were several of the most significant clusters that appeared linked to common viral pathogens in a later analysis. V segments that were indistinguishable, TRBV6-2 and TRBV6-3 among them, were omitted from analysis. The majority of TCR sequences were rare, yet some public TCRs appeared in many donors.

The PCR employed 60 Vbeta primers together with 13 Jbeta primers. Here immunoSEQ multiplex PCR was the method, and the copy in TCRdb shows in-frame clones only, minus some. In the table there are 100,000 or so clones, about 15% of which are singletons. This clone appeared a few times. Antigen unknown. The CDR3 loop spans 14 amino acids. Germline CDR1 MNHEY, CDR2 SVGAGI. V lost 10 bases, J lost 4 bases, and 8 bases stayed unmatched. This clonotype was sampled from a female donor in good health and CMV-seronegative. The specimen was PBMCs. The chain links TRBV6-5 to TRBJ2-5; 11 bases are shared with TRBD2. In DNA form, the CDR3 reads TGTGCCACCTCCGTTAGCGGGGGGGCAGAGACCCAGTACTTC. It encodes CATSVSGGAETQYF.